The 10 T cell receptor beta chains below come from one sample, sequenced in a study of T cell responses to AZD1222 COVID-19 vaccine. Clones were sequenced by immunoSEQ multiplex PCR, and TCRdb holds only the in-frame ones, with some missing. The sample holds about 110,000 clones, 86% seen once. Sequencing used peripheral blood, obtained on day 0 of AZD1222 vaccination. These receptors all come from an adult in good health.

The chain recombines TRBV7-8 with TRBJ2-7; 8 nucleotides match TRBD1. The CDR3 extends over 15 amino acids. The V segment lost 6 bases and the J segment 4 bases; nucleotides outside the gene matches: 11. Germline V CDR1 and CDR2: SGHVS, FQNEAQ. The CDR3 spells CASSTRRRTGYEQYF. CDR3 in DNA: TGTGCCAGCAGTACCCGACGGAGGACAGGGTACGAGCAGTACTTC.

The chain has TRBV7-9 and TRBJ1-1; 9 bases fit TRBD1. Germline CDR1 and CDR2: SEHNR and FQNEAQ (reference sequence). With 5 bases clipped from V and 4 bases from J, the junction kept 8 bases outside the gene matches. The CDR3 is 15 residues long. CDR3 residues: CASSTGTGYGTEAFF. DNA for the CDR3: TGTGCCAGCAGCACCGGGACAGGGTACGGCACTGAAGCTTTCTTT.

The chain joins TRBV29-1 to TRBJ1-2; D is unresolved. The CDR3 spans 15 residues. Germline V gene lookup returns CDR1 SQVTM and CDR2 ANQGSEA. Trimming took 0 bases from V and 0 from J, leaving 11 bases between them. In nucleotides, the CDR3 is TGCAGCGTTGAAGATCGACCGGGGACTAACTATGGCTACACCTTC. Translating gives CSVEDRPGTNYGYTF.

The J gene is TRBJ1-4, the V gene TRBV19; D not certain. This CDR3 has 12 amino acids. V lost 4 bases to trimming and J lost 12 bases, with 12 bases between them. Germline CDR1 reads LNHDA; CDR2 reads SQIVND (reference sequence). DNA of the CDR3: TGTGCCAGTAGTACAAGGAAGGAGGAACTGTTTTTT. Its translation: CASSTRKEELFF. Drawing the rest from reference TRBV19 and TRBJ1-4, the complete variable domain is DGGITQSPKYLFRKEGQNVTLSCEQNLNHDAMYWYRQDPGQGLRLIYYSQIVNDFQKGDIAEGYSVSREKKESFPLTVTSAQKNPTAFYLCASSTRKEELFFGSGTQLSVL.

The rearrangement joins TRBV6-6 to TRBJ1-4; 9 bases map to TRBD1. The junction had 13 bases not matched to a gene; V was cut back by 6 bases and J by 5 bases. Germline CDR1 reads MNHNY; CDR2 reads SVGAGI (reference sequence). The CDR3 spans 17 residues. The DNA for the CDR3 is TGTGCCAGCAGGCGAGAGGGACAGGGTGAGAGGAATGAAAAACTGTTTTTT. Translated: CASRREGQGERNEKLFF.

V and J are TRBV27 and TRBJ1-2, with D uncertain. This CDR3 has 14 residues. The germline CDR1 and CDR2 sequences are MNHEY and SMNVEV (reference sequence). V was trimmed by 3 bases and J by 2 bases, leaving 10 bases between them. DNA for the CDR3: TGTGCCAGCAGTTTGTCCCGACCGAACTATGGCTACACCTTC. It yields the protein CASSLSRPNYGYTF.

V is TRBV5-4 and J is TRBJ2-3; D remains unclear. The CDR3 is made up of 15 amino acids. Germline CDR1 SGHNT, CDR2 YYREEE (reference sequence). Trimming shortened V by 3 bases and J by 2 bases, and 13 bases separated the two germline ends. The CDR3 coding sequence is TGTGCCAGCAGCTCCTCGGGCCAGTACACAGATACGCAGTATTTT. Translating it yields CASSSSGQYTDTQYF. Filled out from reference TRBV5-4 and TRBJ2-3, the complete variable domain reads ETGVTQSPTHLIKTRGQQVTLRCSSQSGHNTVSWYQQALGQGPQFIFQYYREEENGRGNFPPRFSGLQFPNYSSELNVNALELDDSALYLCASSSSGQYTDTQYFGPGTRLTVL.

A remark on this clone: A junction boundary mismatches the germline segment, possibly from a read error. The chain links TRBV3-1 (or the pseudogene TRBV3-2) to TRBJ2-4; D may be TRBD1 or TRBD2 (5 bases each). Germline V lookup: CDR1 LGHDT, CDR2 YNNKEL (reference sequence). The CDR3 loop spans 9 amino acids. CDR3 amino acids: CASSQEGVF. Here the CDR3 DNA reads TGTGCCAGCAGCCAAGAGGGGGTCTTC.

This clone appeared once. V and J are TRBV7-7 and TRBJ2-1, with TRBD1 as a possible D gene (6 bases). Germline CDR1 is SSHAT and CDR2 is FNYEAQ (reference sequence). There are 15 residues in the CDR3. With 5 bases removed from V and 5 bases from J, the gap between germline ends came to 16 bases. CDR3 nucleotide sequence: TGTGCCAGCAGCCCCGGGACACAGACCCACAATGAGCAGTTCTTC. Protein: CASSPGTQTHNEQFF.

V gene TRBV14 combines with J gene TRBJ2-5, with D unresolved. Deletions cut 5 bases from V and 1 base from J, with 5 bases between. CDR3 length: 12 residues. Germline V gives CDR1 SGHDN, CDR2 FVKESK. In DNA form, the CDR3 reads TGTGCCAGCAGCGCAACCCAAGAGACCCAGTACTTC. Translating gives CASSATQETQYF.